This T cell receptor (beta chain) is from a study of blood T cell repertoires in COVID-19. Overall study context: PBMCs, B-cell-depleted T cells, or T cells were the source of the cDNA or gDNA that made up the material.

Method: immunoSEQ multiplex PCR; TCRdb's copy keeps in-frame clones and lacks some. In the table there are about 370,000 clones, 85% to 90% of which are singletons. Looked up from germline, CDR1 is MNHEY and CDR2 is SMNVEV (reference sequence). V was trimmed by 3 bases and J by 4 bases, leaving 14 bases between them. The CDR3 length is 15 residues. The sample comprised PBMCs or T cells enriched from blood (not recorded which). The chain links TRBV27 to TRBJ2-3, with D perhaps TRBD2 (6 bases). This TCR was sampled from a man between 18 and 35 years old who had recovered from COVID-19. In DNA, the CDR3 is TGTGCCAGCAGTTTCAAGCGGGCTGTCCCAGATACGCAGTATTTT. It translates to CASSFKRAVPDTQYF.